The 2 T cell receptor beta chains listed next were all sequenced from one sample in a study of Graves' ophthalmopathy and Graves' hyperthyroidism. Amplification of the TCR beta CDR3 regions used RNA transcripts (as template). Second-round multiplex PCR came after a first-round RT-PCR that employed HTBI primers. Each CDR3 protein is one row after TCRdb ran MiXCR on the multiplex PCR reads. The sample shows over 40,000 distinct CDR3 sequences, 50% to 65% of them seen only once. The source material was peripheral blood. These receptors all come from an adult man with Graves' ophthalmopathy.

As regards this clonotype: This CDR3 fails to terminate in the conserved phenylalanine or tryptophan, so it likely reflects a read error. Because the CDR3's place on the DNA is in doubt, the DNA is left out and the CDR3 is given as listed by TCRdb. The gene calls are TRBV28 and TRBJ1-6; TRBD1, as called in the table, went unchecked against the DNA. Germline values: CDR1 MDHEN, CDR2 SYDVKM. Including both end residues, the CDR3 is 11 amino acids long. The CDR3 is CASSPYRGTNY.

The rearrangement links TRBV7-3 to TRBJ2-7; D might be TRBD2 (6 bases). The CDR3 consists of 15 residues. V was pared by 2 bases and J by 3 bases, with 14 bases between. Germline V gene lookup returns CDR1 SGHTA and CDR2 FQGTGA. The CDR3 sequence is CASSLVSGGDYEQYF. The CDR3 nucleotides are TGTGCCAGCAGCTTAGTCAGTGGAGGGGACTACGAGCAGTACTTC.